This T cell receptor (beta chain) was profiled in a study of T-cell reconstitution after alpha-beta-depleted transplantation in children. CDR3 length: 15 residues. Unique molecular identifiers were built into the TCRbeta library. Each CDR3 protein is one row after TCRdb ran MiXCR on the PCR reads. The table has about 580,000 distinct CDR3 sequences, under 30% seen once; the top ten hold roughly 14%. This specimen was PBMCs, mostly from graft donor cells, taken 360 days after TCRalphabeta/CD19-depleted stem cell transplant. The TCR originated in a boy under two years old who had a stem cell transplant for acute myeloid leukemia, so the T cells may come from the graft donor. The V call is TRBV21-1, the J call TRBJ2-3; TRBD2, as called in the table, went unchecked against the DNA. TRBV21-1 is noted as a pseudogene. CDR3 DNA: TGTGCCAGCAGCAGGCCCTCCGCTAGCACAGATACGCAGTATTTT. Translated: CASSRPSASTDTQYF.